This T cell receptor (beta chain) was observed in a study of blood T cells in healthy people across ages. A second about 6 to 11 cycle PCR used barcoded and J-beta primers. TCRdb re-called the 5' RACE reads with MiXCR, one entry per CDR3 protein. Of around 800,000 distinct CDR3 sequences in the sample, more than 40% are singletons; the top ten hold under 20%. Germline assignment: CDR1 SNHLY and CDR2 FYNNEI. V shed 6 bases and J shed 5 bases, with 14 bases lying between them. The CDR3 consists of 13 residues. The sample consisted of blood. J is TRBJ2-7 and V is TRBV2, with D possibly called TRBD1 or TRBD2 (6 bases each). The receptor's source is a man aged 55 to 69 in good health. The CDR3 region has the DNA TGTGCCAGCAGGGGGGGCGTAGTCCACGAGCAGTACTTC. Its translation is CASRGGVVHEQYF.